This T cell receptor beta chain comes out of a study of early T cells in non-severe SARS-CoV-2 infection. The wider study: Bulk RNA isolated from unsorted whole blood underwent sequencing; chains were not paired.

Individual cDNA molecules received unique molecular identifiers during library preparation. TCRdb reanalysed the 5' RACE reads using MiXCR and keeps one entry per CDR3 protein. The table lists 70,000 to 75,000 distinct CDR3 sequences, 12% to 15% of them singletons. The V gene's germline CDR1 is DFQATT and CDR2 SNEGSKA (reference sequence). Germline trimming cut 4 bases from V and 2 bases from J; bases unmatched to any gene: 5. The CDR3 totals 13 residues. This TCR was sampled from an adult who was a healthcare worker with PCR-confirmed SARS-CoV-2 infection or an uninfected control (not recorded which). The sample consisted of whole blood. The chain joins TRBV20-1 to TRBJ2-7; 7 nucleotides line up with TRBD1. Here the CDR3 DNA reads TGCAGTGCTATACAGGGGATTCCCTACGAGCAGTACTTC. Protein product: CSAIQGIPYEQYF.